This paragraph covers one T cell receptor (beta chain) sequence. Frequency indicates this clonotype is large (0.1 to 1%); no count is kept. Its antigen is not yet known. The CDR3 goes from the cysteine to the phenylalanine over 13 residues. The nucleotide record is missing. The germline V gene supplies CDR1 ENHRY and CDR2 SYGVKD. This sample is part of a study of diagnostic markers for celiac disease (TCRdb year 2020). Sequencing took place on an Illumina MiSeq. Reads reprocessed by TCRdb are summarized as one entry per CDR3 protein sequence, and DNA is absent. The sample's own table lists about 2,000 distinct CDR3 sequences. The ten most abundant clones make up approximately 17% of the sample.

This TCR derives from a human donor. This table probably holds off-target reads from a library built for another chain. Sequenced: either unsorted cells or a sorted T cell fraction (not recorded which). The rearranged segments are TRBV10-3 and TRBJ1-6. The CDR3: CAISEGVNSPLHF.